This T cell receptor (beta chain) derives from a study of blood T cell repertoires in COVID-19 (dated by TCRdb to 2018 to 2021). With regard to the full study: Samples from collaborators originated in the United States, Italy and Spain and spanned both the acute and convalescent phases of COVID-19. Samples came from the ongoing ImmuneRACE study (first 160 participants) plus 1,254 subjects from 6 global collaborators. The repertoires were released in a freely available public database meant as a resource for research on the immune response to SARS-CoV-2. Where available, HLA class I and class II types were taken from metadata supplied by the sample provider and were not determined by assay-based typing. Sample metadata almost always included a de-identified subject ID, COVID-19 status, age in years and sex. Subjects who had been exposed to COVID-19, were actively infected with it, or had recovered from it provided the deeply sampled blood TCRbeta repertoires that made up the dataset. The material from the prospective study consisted of cDNA or gDNA derived from T cells, B-cell-depleted T cells, or PBMCs.

The paper's findings and limits, for the study overall: How much clinical and demographic metadata was included differed by source and by participant, and the metadata was provided uncurated.

The collaborating institutions used their own protocols to collect whole blood in K2EDTA tubes. Collaborator samples were shipped for TCRbeta analysis as frozen whole blood, isolated PBMCs, or DNA extracted from either sample type. As encoded in the germline V gene, CDR1 is KGHDR while CDR2 is SFDVKD. Unmatched junction bases come to 6, with V trimmed by 6 bases and J by 5 bases. The CDR3 numbers 15 residues from cysteine through phenylalanine. Only the CDR3 portion is preserved as DNA: 45 bases, with reading frame beginning at the first base. TCRbeta CDR3 regions were amplified from genomic DNA by means of the immunoSEQ Assay, a bias-controlled multiplex PCR. As for the original processing: The number of nucleated cells in each sample was estimated from the amplification of reference gene primers within the assay. Sequence reads were collapsed and filtered to measure the absolute abundance of every unique TCRbeta CDR3 rearrangement. Productive Simpson clonality was computed per sample as the square root of Simpson's diversity index over productive rearrangements. The clones in this table, taken by TCRdb from immuneACCESS, are in-frame only. Not every clone is retained; where verified, under half of the shortfall comes from an unresolved V gene, and the cause of the rest is unknown. V and J calls and clone size are those listed in that table; D and trimming were worked out from the DNA. This sample comprises approximately 71,000 clones, just over 85% of them detected only once. The top ten clones comprise 4.1% of the sample.

Comment on this clone: Its target antigen remains unknown. There are no base qualities to consult, and no much larger clone falls within one base.

Sequencing was done on a sample of peripheral blood. The TCR originated in a man aged 50 to 60 with acute or convalescent COVID-19. The V gene is TRBV24-1 and the J gene is TRBJ2-5, and 12 bases in between align with TRBD2. The CDR3 here reads CATSSSGRARETQYF. The DNA reads as follows: TGTGCCACCAGTTCTAGCGGGAGGGCCCGGGAGACCCAGTACTTC.